This TCR beta chain was observed in a study of shared clonotypes between healthy human individuals. Trimming left V 5 bases short and J 6 bases short, with 15 bases between. Germline loops: CDR1 SGHRS, CDR2 YFSETQ. This CDR3 is 14 amino acids long. Naive CD8 cells were CD45RO-negative, positively selected for CCR7, excluding terminally differentiated effector memory CD45RA+ cells. Only in-frame clones appear in the TCRdb table, and some are missing; sequencing was by immunoSEQ multiplex PCR. The sample lists about 2.1 million clones, about 93% seen once, with approximately 1.7% in the top ten. Sequencing was done on a sample of naive CD8+ T cells from PBMCs. V is TRBV5-1 and J is TRBJ2-1, with a weak D call TRBD2 (6 bases). The source is a man between 18 and 29 years old in good health. Some clones in this sample may be carry-over from other donors' samples. CDR3 amino acids: CASSRSSSANEQFF. The CDR3 coding sequence is TGCGCCAGCAGTCGGTCGTCTAGCGCCAATGAGCAGTTCTTC.